One sample yielded the 23 T cell receptor beta chains listed below, sequenced in a study of identical twins. TCRdb redid the calling of the 5' RACE reads with MiXCR, one entry per CDR3 protein. This table holds about 550,000 distinct CDR3 sequences, 20% to 25% found once. This sample also appeared in a second study, on yellow fever vaccine responses in identical twins.

Specimen: CD4+ T cells sorted from blood. These receptors all stem from a woman between 18 and 29 years old in good health.

This clonotype was counted a few times. The chain uses TRBV18 and TRBJ1-1; possibly TRBD1 for D (6 bases). The CDR3 totals 13 residues. With 6 bases removed from V and 5 bases from J, the gap between germline ends came to 13 bases. Looked up from germline, CDR1 is KGHSH and CDR2 is LQKENI. CDR3 sequence: CASSGGAGTEAFF. The CDR3 region has the DNA TGTGCCAGCTCCGGGGGCGCGGGAACTGAAGCTTTCTTT.

In this sample, this clonotype turned up once. This rearrangement joins TRBV7-7 to TRBJ2-5; 7 positions agree with TRBD1. Germline lookup yields CDR1 SSHAT and CDR2 FNYEAQ (reference sequence). After removal of 5 bases from V and 6 bases from J, the junction contained 12 bases not matched to a gene. This CDR3 has 15 residues. As DNA, the CDR3 is TGTGCCAGCAGCCCTTCTGGGACAGAGAGAAAGACCCAGTACTTC. Translated: CASSPSGTERKTQYF.

This clonotype turned up a few times. The chain uses TRBV5-1 and TRBJ2-5; D is perhaps TRBD1 (6 bases). V was cut by 4 bases and J by 5 bases, with 21 bases left in between. Germline assignment: CDR1 SGHRS and CDR2 YFSETQ. The CDR3 runs to 16 residues. The CDR3 coding sequence is TGCGCCAGCAGCACACGCGGCGGACAGAGGTGGGAGACCCAGTACTTC. Residues: CASSTRGGQRWETQYF.

J is TRBJ2-3 and V is TRBV13; 15 bases are shared with TRBD2. The germline V gene encodes CDR1 PRHDT and CDR2 FYEKMQ (reference sequence). V dropped 5 bases and J dropped 6; count of bases not matched to a gene: 9. This CDR3 region has 17 residues. The CDR3 sequence: CASSPGLAGGQPDTQYF. CDR3 coding DNA: TGTGCCAGCAGCCCTGGACTAGCGGGGGGGCAACCCGATACGCAGTATTTT.

There are many counts of this clonotype. The gene calls are TRBV6-2 or TRBV6-3 and TRBJ1-5, with 8 bases aligning to TRBD1. This CDR3 has 16 amino acids. With 5 bases clipped from V and 0 bases from J, the junction kept 6 bases outside the gene matches. Germline-derived CDR1 and CDR2 are MNHEY and SVGEGT. The chain's CDR3 is CASSHGQGNSNQPQHF. The DNA for the CDR3 is TGTGCCAGCAGTCACGGACAGGGCAATAGCAATCAGCCCCAGCATTTT.

CDR3 sequence reads: CASSLSQVGNEQFF. Here the CDR3 DNA reads TGTGCCAGCAGCTTAAGCCAGGTTGGCAATGAGCAGTTCTTC. The chain recombines TRBV7-9 with TRBJ2-1; no reliable D call. The CDR3 sequence is 14 residues long. Germline-derived CDR1 and CDR2 are SEHNR and FQNEAQ (reference sequence). V was cut by 2 bases and J by 6 bases, with 11 bases left in between.

The table lists this clonotype with a few counts. V usage is TRBV2 and J usage is TRBJ1-1; the D is unclear. CDR3 length equals 12 residues. The germline V gene has CDR1 SNHLY and CDR2 FYNNEI. V lost 7 bases, J lost 4 bases, and 10 bases lay in between. The CDR3 here is CASIAEGTEAFF. CDR3 nucleotides: TGTGCCAGCATTGCAGAGGGCACTGAAGCTTTCTTT. Full variable domain (missing parts from reference TRBV2 and TRBJ1-1): EPEVTQTPSHQVTQMGQEVILRCVPISNHLYFYWYRQILGQKVEFLVSFYNNEISEKSEIFDDQFSVERPDGSNFTLKIRSTKLEDSAMYFCASIAEGTEAFFGQGTRLTVV.

The rearrangement links TRBV5-1 to TRBJ2-3; D call uncertain. This CDR3 has 15 residues. The V gene lost 5 bases and the J gene lost 0 bases, with 13 bases spanning the gap. Germline V gene sequence: CDR1 SGHRS, CDR2 YFSETQ. The CDR3 sequence: CASRDPRLSTDTQYF. In nucleotides, the CDR3 is TGCGCCAGCAGAGATCCGCGGCTTAGCACAGATACGCAGTATTTT.

The rearrangement joins TRBV3-1 to TRBJ2-3, with 11 bases lining up with TRBD1. V gave up 3 bases and J gave up 5 bases; unmatched junction bases: 10. Germline lookup yields CDR1 LGHDT and CDR2 YNNKEL (reference sequence). The CDR3 runs to 17 residues. For the CDR3, the DNA is TGTGCCAGCAGCCAGTGGGGGGTGGGACAGGGGGGAGATACGCAGTATTTT. Its protein is CASSQWGVGQGGDTQYF.

This clonotype has only a few counts. The CDR3 sequence is CASSSYGVRNSPLHF. DNA for the CDR3: TGTGCCAGCAGCTCTTACGGGGTACGTAATTCACCCCTCCACTTT. The chain employs TRBV5-6 and TRBJ1-6; D call uncertain. The CDR3 is 15 amino acids. The germline V gene has CDR1 SGHDT and CDR2 YYEEEE. V was cut by 3 bases and J by 6 bases, with 13 bases left in between.

This clonotype appeared many times. This sequence joins TRBV5-5 and TRBJ1-4, with 10 nucleotides matching TRBD1. The V gene's germline CDR1 is SGHKS and CDR2 YYEKEE (reference sequence). V lost 2 bases to trimming and J lost 7 bases; unmatched junction nucleotides: 5. The CDR3 consists of 15 residues. CDR3: CASSFGGQGSEKLFF. CDR3 bases: TGTGCCAGCAGCTTTGGGGGACAGGGGAGTGAAAAACTGTTTTTT.

The table lists this clonotype with a few counts. The CDR3, as DNA: TGTGCCAGTAGCACCAGCGGGGGGCACAATGAGCAGTTCTTC. Translation gives CASSTSGGHNEQFF. This rearrangement joins TRBV19 to TRBJ2-1; 9 bases map to TRBD2. The length of the CDR3 is 14 residues. The junction had 5 bases not matched to a gene; V was cut back by 6 bases and J by 5 bases. Per germline, CDR1 LNHDA and CDR2 SQIVND (reference sequence).

This clonotype occurred once. V gene TRBV7-2 combines with J gene TRBJ1-1; D gene unclear. Germline CDR1 reads SGHTA; CDR2 reads FQGNSA. The CDR3 is 15 amino acids. With 1 base removed from V and 1 base from J, the gap between germline ends came to 10 bases. CDR3 coding DNA: TGTGCCAGCAGCTTAGGATGGGCAGCGAACACTGAAGCTTTCTTT. Its protein is CASSLGWAANTEAFF.

This clonotype was found a few times. This chain connects TRBV3-1 to TRBJ2-5; D not resolved. The CDR3 covers 14 residues. Germline assignment: CDR1 LGHDT and CDR2 YNNKEL (reference sequence). The V gene lost 1 base and the J gene lost 1 base, with 7 bases spanning the gap. In DNA form, the CDR3 reads TGTGCCAGCAGCCAAGGACTGATCCAAGAGACCCAGTACTTC. It encodes CASSQGLIQETQYF.

In this sample, this clonotype turned up once. The chain is built from TRBV11-3 and TRBJ2-3; no firm D call. Germline CDR1 reads SGHNT; CDR2 reads YENEEA. V was pared by 3 bases and J by 6 bases, with 10 bases between. There are 13 residues in the CDR3. The DNA for the CDR3 is TGTGCCAGCAGCTTGGCTCTAGGGGATACGCAGTATTTT. Translated, it gives CASSLALGDTQYF.

A few counts support this clonotype. V is TRBV7-8 and J is TRBJ1-5, with D unclear. Germline V lookup: CDR1 SGHVS, CDR2 FQNEAQ. There are 13 residues in the CDR3. Trimming shortened V by 2 bases and J by 3 bases, and 5 bases separated the two germline ends. The CDR3 DNA sequence: TGTGCCAGCAGCTTATTCGACAATCAGCCCCAGCATTTT. Amino acid sequence: CASSLFDNQPQHF. The full variable domain, in which reference TRBV7-8 and TRBJ1-5 provide the parts outside the CDR3, is GAGVSQSPRYKVAKRGQDVALRCDPISGHVSLFWYQQALGQGPEFLTYFQNEAQLDKSGLPSDRFFAERPEGSVSTLKIQRTQQEDSAVYLCASSLFDNQPQHFGDGTRLSIL.

V gene TRBV28 combines with J gene TRBJ2-1; the D gene is possibly TRBD1 (5 bases). Per the germline V gene, CDR1 is MDHEN and CDR2 is SYDVKM. The CDR3 has 15 residues. Trimming took 7 bases from V and 6 from J, leaving 19 bases between them. CDR3 loop: CASTRGAETSNEQFF. CDR3 coding DNA: TGTGCCAGCACCCGTGGGGCCGAGACATCCAATGAGCAGTTCTTC. Supplemented by reference TRBV28 and TRBJ2-1, the full variable domain reads DVKVTQSSRYLVKRTGEKVFLECVQDMDHENMFWYRQDPGLGLRLIYFSYDVKMKEKGDIPEGYSVSREKKERFSLILESASTNQTSMYLCASTRGAETSNEQFFGPGTRLTVL.

In this sample, this clonotype turned up a few times. The V gene is TRBV15, the J gene TRBJ2-5, with 12 nucleotides matching TRBD2. V trimming: 0 bases; J trimming: 6 bases; junction bases outside the gene matches: 11. CDR3 length equals 18 residues. The germline gives CDR1 LNHNV, CDR2 YYDKDF (reference sequence). For the CDR3, the DNA is TGTGCCACCAGCAGAGATGTACTAGCGGGGGGCACGCAACAGACCCAGTACTTC. Amino acid sequence: CATSRDVLAGGTQQTQYF.

The chain couples TRBV6-5 to TRBJ2-3; 8 bases line up with TRBD2. Per the germline V gene, CDR1 is MNHEY and CDR2 is SVGAGI. The CDR3 runs to 17 residues. V dropped 1 base and J dropped 2; count of bases not matched to a gene: 8. CDR3 region: CASSYFSSGLITDTQYF. CDR3 sequence (DNA): TGTGCCAGCAGTTACTTTTCTAGCGGGCTAATCACAGATACGCAGTATTTT.

The sample holds a few counts of this clonotype. The chain recombines TRBV20-1 with TRBJ1-6; no firm D call. This CDR3 region has 12 residues. V shed 2 bases and J shed 10 bases, with 9 bases lying between them. CDR1 and CDR2 from the germline V gene are DFQATT and SNEGSKA (reference sequence). CDR3 protein: CSARIGFSPLHF. CDR3 sequence (DNA): TGCAGTGCTAGAATCGGATTCTCACCCCTCCACTTT.

The chain recombines TRBV29-1 with TRBJ2-7; 7 bases map to TRBD1. Trimming removed 8 bases from V and 5 bases from J; junction bases left unmatched: 9. The CDR3 is 12 residues long. The germline V gene encodes CDR1 SQVTM and CDR2 ANQGSEA. For the CDR3, the DNA is TGCAGCTCGACAGGGAAAGGTGACGAGCAGTACGTC. Protein: CSSTGKGDEQYV.

Only a few counts were recorded for this clonotype. The chain couples TRBV19 to TRBJ1-2, with D maybe TRBD1 (6 bases). V was cut by 6 bases and J by 4 bases, with 15 bases left in between. The CDR3 is made up of 14 amino acids. CDR1 is LNHDA and CDR2 is SQIVND in the germline V gene (reference sequence). This chain's CDR3 is CASRTTGIIYGYTF. The CDR3 DNA is TGTGCCAGTAGGACTACAGGGATTATCTATGGCTACACCTTC. Variable domain in full (rest from reference TRBV19 and TRBJ1-2): DGGITQSPKYLFRKEGQNVTLSCEQNLNHDAMYWYRQDPGQGLRLIYYSQIVNDFQKGDIAEGYSVSREKKESFPLTVTSAQKNPTAFYLCASRTTGIIYGYTFGSGTRLTVV.

This rearrangement joins TRBV21-1 to TRBJ2-1; the table's D call TRBD1 went unverified against the DNA. TRBV21-1 counts as a pseudogene. This CDR3 is built from 16 residues. This CDR3 is CASSKGQWSSYNEQFF. In DNA form, the CDR3 reads TGTGCCAGCAGCAAGGGACAGTGGAGCTCCTACAATGAGCAGTTCTTC.